This T cell receptor (beta chain) stems from a study of neurological immune-mediated disorders. This clonotype came up many times. From germline, CDR1 is SGHTA and CDR2 FQGNSA. The CDR3 sequence is 19 residues long. Deletions cut 4 bases from V and 0 bases from J, with 21 bases between. One entry per CDR3 protein, called by TCRdb with MiXCR from the 5' RACE reads. The sample includes about 38,000 distinct CDR3 sequences, around 5% of them seen just once. This TCR came from a man between 18 and 35 years old in good health. What was sequenced was CD4+ T cells from blood. This chain connects TRBV7-2 to TRBJ1-4; D unclear. CDR3 nucleotides: TGTGCCAGCAGCTACCTTTCAACCCGTTATTTCGCAACTAATGAAAAACTGTTTTTT. Residues: CASSYLSTRYFATNEKLFF.